These T cell receptor beta chains were read from a single sample in a study of post-analysis software for immune sequencing data. Using its own MiXCR run on the PCR reads, TCRdb lists one record per CDR3 protein. The sample records 650,000 to 900,000 distinct CDR3 sequences, around 45% being singletons. Sequenced: blood. The receptors originated from a girl between 5 and 17 years old with multiple sclerosis. CDR3s include the opening cysteine and the closing phenylalanine or tryptophan. The order of the fields is V gene, clone size, J gene, D gene, CDR3 DNA, CDR3 protein. A D gene is named only where the DNA matches it firmly. Not every row has a clone size; where given, it reads once, few, many or a size class.

TRBV28	few	TRBJ2-7	NA	TGTGCCAGCACCGACCGGGGTGAAGGATACGAGCAGTACTTC	CASTDRGEGYEQYF
TRBV12-3/TRBV12-4	few	TRBJ2-3	TRBD1	TGTGCCAGCAGTTTCCGGGCAGGGGGATTCATCGGCACAGATACGCAGTATTTT	CASSFRAGGFIGTDTQYF
TRBV27	few	TRBJ2-7	TRBD1	TGTGCCAGCAGCTGGGGTGGGGACAGGGCTTACGAGCAGTACTTC	CASSWGGDRAYEQYF
TRBV12-3/TRBV12-4	NA	TRBJ1-2	NA	TGTGCCTGCAGTCCCCTCCGGATTCTCGCTAACTATGGCTACACCTTC	CACSPLRILANYGYTF
TRBV2	NA	TRBJ2-3	NA	TGTGCCGGCACCGTGACGCTTCAATATACGCAGTATTTT	CAGTVTLQYTQYF
TRBV12-3/TRBV12-4	few	TRBJ2-6	TRBD2	TGTGCCAGCAGTGGGGGTTTGGCGGGAGATTCCCGCTCTGGGGCCAACGTCCTGACTTTC	CASSGGLAGDSRSGANVLTF
TRBV6-6	once	TRBJ1-5	NA	TGTGCCAGCAGTTACTCGATGAATCAGCCCCAGCATTTT	CASSYSMNQPQHF
TRBV28	NA	TRBJ1-5	NA	TGTGCCAGCAGTTTGACCCTCACCCCCAATCAGCCCCAGCATTTT	CASSLTLTPNQPQHF
TRBV6-5	NA	TRBJ2-7	TRBD2	TGTGCCAGCAGTGCCGGACTAGGGCTCATGGTCGAGCAGTACTTC	CASSAGLGLMVEQYF
TRBV2	NA	TRBJ2-7	NA	TGTGCCAGCAGTGCCCTTGACGAGCAGTACTTC	CASSALDEQYF
TRBV12-3/TRBV12-4	NA	TRBJ1-4	NA	TGTGCCAGCAGCCAACAGGGCAAGAATGAAAAACTGTTTTTT	CASSQQGKNEKLFF
TRBV12-3/TRBV12-4	NA	TRBJ2-7	NA	TGTGCCAGCAGTTTAATGGGTCCACAGGAGCAGTACTTC	CASSLMGPQEQYF
TRBV7-6	NA	TRBJ2-7	NA	TGTGCCAGCAGCCCCCGGGTCTCCCACGAGCAGTACTTC	CASSPRVSHEQYF
TRBV28	NA	TRBJ1-4	TRBD1	TGTGCCAGCAGTCCGACCTCGGACAGGGTTGAAAAACTGTTTTTT	CASSPTSDRVEKLFF
TRBV7-7	NA	TRBJ2-3	NA	TGTGCTAGCAGCGTCGACCGGTCCGATACGCAGTATTTT	CASSVDRSDTQYF
TRBV12-3/TRBV12-4	NA	TRBJ1-2	NA	TGTGCCAGCAAGCCGTCCCCTGGGGATGGCTACACCTTC	CASKPSPGDGYTF
TRBV27	NA	TRBJ2-1	TRBD2	TGTGCCAGCAGTTCGGCAGGGAGGGAGGAGTACAATGAGCAGTTCTTC	CASSSAGREEYNEQFF
TRBV20-1	NA	TRBJ2-7	NA	TGCAGTGCTAGTTCGGCCCAATACGAGCAGTACTTC	CSASSAQYEQYF
TRBV7-2	NA	TRBJ2-5	NA	TGTGCCAGCAGCCCTCTTGGGGCAGAGACCCAGTACTTC	CASSPLGAETQYF
TRBV2	NA	TRBJ1-2	TRBD1	TGTGCCAGCAGTGAGGGACAGGTCTATGGCTACACCTTC	CASSEGQVYGYTF
TRBV5-1	NA	TRBJ2-7	NA	TGCGCCAGCAGCTTGGGTAGCGCCTCCTCCTACGAGCAGTACTTC	CASSLGSASSYEQYF
TRBV7-6	NA	TRBJ2-5	TRBD2	TGTGCCAGCAGCTCCCAGCGGACTAGCGGGAGCAACAATGAGCAGTACTTC	CASSSQRTSGSNNEQYF
TRBV20-1	few	TRBJ2-5	NA	TGCAGTGCTAGACTCCCGGGCCGGAAAGAGACCCAGTACTTC	CSARLPGRKETQYF
TRBV25-1	NA	TRBJ2-1	TRBD2	TGTGCCAGCAGTGCTAGCGGGAGGGCTCCCAATGAGCAGTTCTTC	CASSASGRAPNEQFF
TRBV3-1	NA	TRBJ2-7	TRBD2	TGTGCCAGCAGCCAGTCCACCGGGACTAGCTACGAGCAGTACTTC	CASSQSTGTSYEQYF
TRBV9	once	TRBJ1-2	NA	TGTGCCAGCAGCGGAGAGGTCAAGCCCTATGGCTACACCTTC	CASSGEVKPYGYTF
TRBV7-9	NA	TRBJ2-3	TRBD1	TGTGCCAGCAGCACCCGACAGGGGGCAACAGATACGCAGTATTTT	CASSTRQGATDTQYF
TRBV20-1	NA	TRBJ2-7	TRBD2	TGCAGTGCTAGCGATCATAGCGGGGCCTACGAGCAGTACTTC	CSASDHSGAYEQYF
TRBV9	NA	TRBJ2-2	TRBD2	TGTGCCAGCAGCGACCCGACTAGCGACACGAACACCGGGGAGCTGTTTTTT	CASSDPTSDTNTGELFF
TRBV7-9	NA	TRBJ2-1	NA	TGTGCCAGCAGCCCGTGGACGGACAATGAGCAGTTCTTC	CASSPWTDNEQFF
TRBV28	NA	TRBJ1-4	TRBD1	TGTGCCAGCAGTTGCCTTATTGATCCCGAGGGACAGGAGAATGAAAAACTGTTTTTT	CASSCLIDPEGQENEKLFF
TRBV18	few	TRBJ2-1	TRBD2	TGTGCCAGCTCACCTAGCGGGAGAGTTGAGCAGTTCTTC	CASSPSGRVEQFF
TRBV27	few	TRBJ2-1	NA	TGTGCCAGCAGTTTACAGGCGTCTTCGTACTACAATGAGCAGTTCTTC	CASSLQASSYYNEQFF
TRBV27	NA	TRBJ2-1	TRBD2	TGTGCCAGCAGTCCCTGGACTAGCGGGACTGAGCAGTTCTTC	CASSPWTSGTEQFF
TRBV10-3	NA	TRBJ2-1	NA	TGTGCCATCAGTGAGGACAGACTCTCGTACAATGAGCAGTTCTTC	CAISEDRLSYNEQFF
TRBV4-2	NA	TRBJ1-4	TRBD1	TGTGCCAGCAGCCAGCGCCGGACAGGCTCTAATGAAAAACTGTTTTTT	CASSQRRTGSNEKLFF
TRBV20-1	NA	TRBJ1-5	TRBD1	TGCAGTGCTAGTCGCTCCGGGACAGGCTTACGGGATCAGCCCCAGCATTTT	CSASRSGTGLRDQPQHF
TRBV9	NA	TRBJ1-2	TRBD1	TGTGCCAGCACCGACAGGGCCTATGGCTACACCTTC	CASTDRAYGYTF
TRBV12-3/TRBV12-4	once	TRBJ1-2	NA	TGTGCCAGCAGTTTTTCCGTTTGGGGAAATGGCTACACCTTC	CASSFSVWGNGYTF
TRBV29-1	NA	TRBJ1-1	TRBD1	TGCAGCGTTGAAGTCGGACAGGGCCCAGGGGGTTTCTTT	CSVEVGQGPGGFF
TRBV14	NA	TRBJ2-4	NA	TGTGCCGGCAGCCAACAGGGAAACATTCAGTACTTC	CAGSQQGNIQYF
TRBV12-3/TRBV12-4	NA	TRBJ1-5	TRBD1	TGTGCCAGCAGTTCGACAGGGGGCCGCAATCAGCCCCAGCATTTT	CASSSTGGRNQPQHF
TRBV24-1	NA	TRBJ2-1	TRBD2	TGTGCCACCAGTGATTTGATGGCTAGCGGTGAGCAGTTCTTC	CATSDLMASGEQFF
TRBV12-3/TRBV12-4	few	TRBJ2-1	NA	TGTGCCAGCAGTGACCAGGGTAGTAAGCAGTTCTTC	CASSDQGSKQFF
TRBV7-2	few	TRBJ1-5	TRBD1	TGTGCCAGCAGCTTTGCAGGGGGCGCGAATCAGCCCCAGCATTTT	CASSFAGGANQPQHF
TRBV12-3/TRBV12-4	NA	TRBJ2-3	TRBD2	TGTGCCAGCACCCCCCACGGGACTAGCGGGAGGGTGGATACGCAGTATTTT	CASTPHGTSGRVDTQYF
TRBV10-3	NA	TRBJ1-2	TRBD1	TGTGCCATCAGTAGGGACAGGGGGATTTCGGGATATGGCTACACCTTC	CAISRDRGISGYGYTF
TRBV7-2	few	TRBJ1-2	TRBD1	TGTGCCAGCAGCTTAGTTCCCGGACAGGTCTATGGCTACACCTTC	CASSLVPGQVYGYTF
TRBV7-8	few	TRBJ2-5	NA	TGTGCCAGCAGCTCCGGTTCGGGAGGAGGGGGAGAGACCCAGTACTTC	CASSSGSGGGGETQYF
TRBV10-3	few	TRBJ2-7	NA	TGTGCCATCAGTGAGTCGATGGGCGACGAGCAGTACTTC	CAISESMGDEQYF
TRBV20-1	NA	TRBJ2-7	NA	TGCAGTGCTCCCGCCCCTTATGACAGTCCCTTCTCCTACGAGCAGTACTTC	CSAPAPYDSPFSYEQYF
TRBV2	NA	TRBJ2-3	TRBD2	TGTGCCAGCAGTCTAGGACTAGCGGGATCCCCAGATACGCAGTATTTT	CASSLGLAGSPDTQYF
TRBV20-1	NA	TRBJ1-2	NA	TGCAGTGCCCGAGAAGGGGCAGGACCGAGTGGCTACATCTTC	CSAREGAGPSGYIF
TRBV20-1	NA	TRBJ1-1	NA	TGCAGTGGCCTGAACTCAGGGGCCTTCATGAACACTGAAGCTTTCTTT	CSGLNSGAFMNTEAFF
TRBV7-3	NA	TRBJ2-1	TRBD1	TGTGCCAGCAGCTTAGGGGTAGGCAGGGGGCCTTACAATGAGCAGTTCTTC	CASSLGVGRGPYNEQFF
TRBV7-9	few	TRBJ2-5	TRBD2	TGTGCCAGCAGCCGCCGTGGCCTGGTGCGGGAGGGAGAGACCCAGTACTTC	CASSRRGLVREGETQYF
TRBV25-1	few	TRBJ2-7	NA	TGTGCCAGCAGGGGCTGGGAATACGAGCAGTACTTC	CASRGWEYEQYF